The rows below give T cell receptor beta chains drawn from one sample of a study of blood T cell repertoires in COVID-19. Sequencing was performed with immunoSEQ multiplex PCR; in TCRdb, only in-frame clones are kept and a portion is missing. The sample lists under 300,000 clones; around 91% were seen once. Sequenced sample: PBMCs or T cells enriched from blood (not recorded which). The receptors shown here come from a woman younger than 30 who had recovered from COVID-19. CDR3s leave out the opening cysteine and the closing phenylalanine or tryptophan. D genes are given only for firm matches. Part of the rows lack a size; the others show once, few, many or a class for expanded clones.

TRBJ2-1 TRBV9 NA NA ASSVGLLAGNEQF
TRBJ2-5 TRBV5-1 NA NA ASSLQWGSLETQY
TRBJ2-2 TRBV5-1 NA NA ASSFGGPTAGELF
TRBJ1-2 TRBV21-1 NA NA ASNLRGQGWYGYT
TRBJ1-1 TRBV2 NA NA ASRPGPRNTEAF
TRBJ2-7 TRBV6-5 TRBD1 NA ASNGQAGPYEQY
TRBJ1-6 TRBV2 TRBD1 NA ASSAGGTNSPLH
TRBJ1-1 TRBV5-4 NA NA ASSVDRNTEAF
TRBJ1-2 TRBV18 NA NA ASSPSVAGATIGGYT
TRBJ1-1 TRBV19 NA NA ASSKEGRNTEAF
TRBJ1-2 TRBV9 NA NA ASSVAGQVIPYGYT
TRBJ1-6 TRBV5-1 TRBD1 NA ASSPMDRGSSPLH
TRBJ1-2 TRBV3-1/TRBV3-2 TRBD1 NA ASSRGTGSRYGYT
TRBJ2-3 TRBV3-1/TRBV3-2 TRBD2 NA ASTRLAGGPGTDTQY
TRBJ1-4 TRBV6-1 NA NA ASSEGLAGREKLF
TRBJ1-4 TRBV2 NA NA ASSGTRDGKLF
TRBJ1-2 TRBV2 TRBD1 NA ASSPTGTNYGYT
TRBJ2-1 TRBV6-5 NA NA ASSRTAYNEQF
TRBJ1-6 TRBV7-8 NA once ASSLVQGLPNNSPLH
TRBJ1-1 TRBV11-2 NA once ASRSSQGLGTEAF
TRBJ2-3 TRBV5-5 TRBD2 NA ASSPLSSGGAGDTQY
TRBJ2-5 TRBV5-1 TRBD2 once ASSPRLAGGQTQY
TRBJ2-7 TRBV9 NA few ASSVGPGLGYEQY
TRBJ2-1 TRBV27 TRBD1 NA ASCTSGGVGNEQF
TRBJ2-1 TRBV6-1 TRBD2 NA ASSGYGTSSYNEQF
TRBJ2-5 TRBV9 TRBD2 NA ASSVAGLAKETQY
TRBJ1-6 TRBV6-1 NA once ASSEAGQFYNSPLH
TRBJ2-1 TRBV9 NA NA ASSVASGLEQF
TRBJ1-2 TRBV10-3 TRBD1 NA AISDSSRGGAFRGYT
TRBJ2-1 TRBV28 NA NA ASSLPGGLNEQF
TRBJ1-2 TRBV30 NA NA ALTGIYGYT
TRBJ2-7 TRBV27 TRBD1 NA ASSLSSGTGYEQY
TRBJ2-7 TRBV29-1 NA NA SVEWQSGEQY
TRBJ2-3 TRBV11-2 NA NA ASSLQGTDTQY
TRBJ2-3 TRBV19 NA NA ASSIQGGTDTQY
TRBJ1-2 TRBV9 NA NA ASSVGVRPGSNYGYT
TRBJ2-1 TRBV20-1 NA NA SAWGGREQF
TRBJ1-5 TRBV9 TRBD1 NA ASSRWGTGNNQPQH
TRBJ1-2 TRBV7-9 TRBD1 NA ASSLGGTVINYGYT
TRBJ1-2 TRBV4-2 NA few ASSHYRVLSYGYT
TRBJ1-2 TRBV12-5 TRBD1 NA ASGVGGAGGYT
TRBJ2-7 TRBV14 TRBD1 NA ASSQDIGTAYEQY